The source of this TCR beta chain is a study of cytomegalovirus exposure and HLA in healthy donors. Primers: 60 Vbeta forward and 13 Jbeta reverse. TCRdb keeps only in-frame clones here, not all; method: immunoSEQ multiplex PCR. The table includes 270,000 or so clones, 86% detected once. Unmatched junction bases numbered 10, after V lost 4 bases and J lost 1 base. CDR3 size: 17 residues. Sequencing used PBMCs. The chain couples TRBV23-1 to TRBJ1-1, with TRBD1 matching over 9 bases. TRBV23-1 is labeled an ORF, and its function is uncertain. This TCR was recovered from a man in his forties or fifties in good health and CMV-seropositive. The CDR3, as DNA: TGCGCCAGCAGTCGCCCCACTCCGGGACAGGGGAACACTGAAGCTTTCTTT. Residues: CASSRPTPGQGNTEAFF.